A selection of T cell receptor beta chains follows, all from one sample in a study of patients and donors after allogeneic stem cell transplantation. TCRdb re-called the RT-PCR reads through MiXCR, storing one row per CDR3 protein. The sample consists of about 960,000 distinct CDR3 sequences, approximately 19% of them appearing once. Sequencing was done on a sample of blood, either unsorted or a sorted T cell fraction (not recorded which). These receptors were taken from a human donor who was either an allogeneic HSCT recipient or a stem cell or donor lymphocyte infusion donor (not recorded which). It is not recorded whose cells these are; they may come from a transplant donor. Each CDR3 is given with its conserved first and last residue. A D gene is named only where the DNA matches it firmly. Expanded clones get a size class; other rows say once, few or many, or leave the size out.

TRBV12-3/TRBV12-4,NA,TRBJ2-7,few,TGTGCCAGCAGTTTAGCAGGACTTAACTACGAGCAGTACTTC,CASSLAGLNYEQYF
TRBV6-5,NA,TRBJ2-1,few,TGTGCCAGCAGTTTCCGACAGCCCGGGAGGCAGTTCTTC,CASSFRQPGRQFF
TRBV20-1,NA,TRBJ1-5,NA,TGCAGTGCTCACCTCATTGGCAATCAGCCCCAGCATTTT,CSAHLIGNQPQHF
TRBV20-1,TRBD1,TRBJ2-7,few,TGCAGTGCTGTCCCCGGGACAGGGGGCTCCCACGAGCAGTACTTC,CSAVPGTGGSHEQYF
TRBV4-2,NA,TRBJ2-7,few,TGTGCCGCTCGGGACCCCAACTCCTACGAGCAGTACTTC,CAARDPNSYEQYF
TRBV12-3/TRBV12-4,NA,TRBJ1-4,few,TGTGCCAGCAGTTACACCACCGGGGTTAATGAAAAACTGTTTTTT,CASSYTTGVNEKLFF
TRBV2,TRBD2,TRBJ2-1,NA,TGTGCCAGCAGTGAAGATAACAGGTGGACTAGCGGGGTATACAATGAGCAGTTCTTC,CASSEDNRWTSGVYNEQFF
TRBV29-1,TRBD2,TRBJ2-1,NA,TGCAGCGTTGAGTGGATAGCGGGAGACAATGAGCAGTTCTTC,CSVEWIAGDNEQFF
TRBV9,NA,TRBJ2-3,few,TGTGCCAGCAGCCTGACATATTCAGATACGCAGTATTTT,CASSLTYSDTQYF
TRBV4-1,NA,TRBJ1-6,NA,TGCGCCAGCAGCCAAGATCGCCCCGGAGGATCACCCCTCCACTTT,CASSQDRPGGSPLHF
TRBV30,NA,TRBJ2-1,NA,TGTGCCTGGAGAGGTGGTCGGGTGGGTGAGCAGTTCTTC,CAWRGGRVGEQFF
TRBV7-9,NA,TRBJ2-7,NA,TGTGCCAGCAGCTTCAGGGATAGCGATTACTACGAGCAGTACTTC,CASSFRDSDYYEQYF
TRBV19,TRBD1,TRBJ1-2,NA,TGTGCCAGTAGTAAGGACAGGGGTATCTATGGCTACACCTTC,CASSKDRGIYGYTF
TRBV6-2/TRBV6-3,NA,TRBJ1-5,few,TGTGCCAGCAGTTACGAACAGGGAAATCAGCCCCAGCATTTT,CASSYEQGNQPQHF
TRBV3-1,NA,TRBJ1-2,NA,TGTGCCAGCAGCCACAGGGCTAACTATGGCTACACCTTC,CASSHRANYGYTF
TRBV6-1,NA,TRBJ2-3,NA,TGTGCCAGCAGCCCGTCCCCGGGCCTCGGTACGCAGTATTTT,CASSPSPGLGTQYF
TRBV24-1,NA,TRBJ1-2,few,TGTGCCACCAGTGACCCCGGGACAAAATATGGCTACACCTTC,CATSDPGTKYGYTF
TRBV29-1,NA,TRBJ2-1,NA,TGCAGCGTTTACGGCGCCTCCTACAATGAGCAGTTCTTC,CSVYGASYNEQFF
TRBV20-1,TRBD2,TRBJ2-4,NA,TGCAGTGCTAATAGCGGGAAGGGGGGCAAAAACATTCAGTACTTC,CSANSGKGGKNIQYF
TRBV20-1,NA,TRBJ2-3,NA,TGCAGTGCTAGAGATAGGGGGGGTTGGACAGATACGCAGTATTTT,CSARDRGGWTDTQYF
TRBV12-3/TRBV12-4,TRBD2,TRBJ2-3,few,TGTGCCAGCAAGGCTATAGCGGGGGGACAACCCGCTACGCAGTATTTT,CASKAIAGGQPATQYF
TRBV11-2,NA,TRBJ1-6,NA,TGTGCCAGCAGCCTAAGGCGGGTCTATAATTCACCCCTCCACTTT,CASSLRRVYNSPLHF
TRBV2,TRBD1,TRBJ2-5,NA,TGTGCCAGCCGAACCGGGACAGCACAAGAGACCCAGTACTTC,CASRTGTAQETQYF
TRBV6-1,NA,TRBJ2-7,NA,TGTGCCAGCAGTCCAGCTCCCTCCTACGAGCAGTACTTC,CASSPAPSYEQYF
TRBV7-2,NA,TRBJ2-2,NA,TGTGCCAGCAGCTCGAGGGGAGGGGGTGACACCGGGGAGCTGTTTTTT,CASSSRGGGDTGELFF
TRBV12-3/TRBV12-4,NA,TRBJ2-7,NA,TGTGCCAGCAGTTTTGGGACCCACTACGAGCAGTACTTC,CASSFGTHYEQYF
TRBV28,TRBD2,TRBJ2-7,NA,TGTGCCAGCAGTTTCGTTAGCGGGAGCCTCGAGCAGTACTTC,CASSFVSGSLEQYF
TRBV5-6,TRBD2,TRBJ2-7,NA,TGTGCCAGCAGCTCGGGACTAGCGGGAGGCATGAGATACAGCGAGCAGTACTTC,CASSSGLAGGMRYSEQYF
TRBV12-3/TRBV12-4,NA,TRBJ2-1,NA,TGTGCCAGCAATCTTGGGCGGACAGCTAACTACAATGAGCAGTTCTTC,CASNLGRTANYNEQFF
TRBV10-3,TRBD1,TRBJ1-2,few,TGTGCCATCAGGGAGGAAGCAAACAGGGGGGTCCTCTATGGCTACACCTTC,CAIREEANRGVLYGYTF
TRBV7-2,TRBD1,TRBJ1-1,few,TGTGCCAGCAGAGACAGGGGTATCATGAACACTGAAGCTTTCTTT,CASRDRGIMNTEAFF
TRBV5-1,NA,TRBJ2-7,NA,TGCGCCAGCAGCTTGGGCCAACTAGCTGTCTCCTACGAGCAGTACTTC,CASSLGQLAVSYEQYF
TRBV7-9,NA,TRBJ2-2,NA,TGTGCCAGCAGCCCCCGACTAACCGGGGAGCTGTTTTTT,CASSPRLTGELFF
TRBV7-9,TRBD1,TRBJ2-7,NA,TGTGCCAGCAGCCGACAGGGATCCGAGCAGTACTTC,CASSRQGSEQYF
TRBV11-2,TRBD2,TRBJ2-7,few,TGTGCCAGCAGCACACGACTAGCGGGAGGGTACACCTACGAGCAGTACTTC,CASSTRLAGGYTYEQYF
TRBV20-1,NA,TRBJ1-5,NA,TGCAGTGCTAGTCGAGACGATCTACACAATCAGCCCCAGCATTTT,CSASRDDLHNQPQHF
TRBV11-1,NA,TRBJ2-4,NA,TGTGCCAGCAGCTTAGCTGGTGGACTGACTTTAGCCAAAAACATTCAGTACTTC,CASSLAGGLTLAKNIQYF
TRBV20-1,NA,TRBJ1-2,NA,TGCAGTGCTAGACACAGGACAGCGCTCTATGGCTACACCTTC,CSARHRTALYGYTF
TRBV9,NA,TRBJ2-2,NA,TGTGCCAGCAGCCCCCATCTTGCCGGGGAGCTGTTTTTT,CASSPHLAGELFF
TRBV19,NA,TRBJ1-1,few,TGTGCCAGTAGTATAGGGCGGCCAACGAACACTGAAGCTTTCTTT,CASSIGRPTNTEAFF
TRBV11-2,NA,TRBJ1-1,NA,TGTGCCAGCAGCTTAGAGTTCGCCAGGAACACTGAAGCTTTCTTT,CASSLEFARNTEAFF
TRBV5-1,NA,TRBJ1-2,NA,TGCGCCAGCAGCCCGGAGGTTCGAGCCCCCTATGGCTACACCTTC,CASSPEVRAPYGYTF
TRBV6-6,NA,TRBJ2-5,NA,TGTGCCAGCAGTTACCAACTAAAAGAGACCCAGTACTTC,CASSYQLKETQYF
TRBV5-5,NA,TRBJ1-1,NA,TGTGCCAGCAGCTCTGGAGGCCGGGGGTCGAACACTGAAGCTTTCTTT,CASSSGGRGSNTEAFF
TRBV20-1,NA,TRBJ2-3,few,TGCAGTGCTAGTCGGCAAGGGGGATTCACAGATACGCAGTATTTT,CSASRQGGFTDTQYF
TRBV7-9,TRBD1,TRBJ1-1,many,TGTGCCAGCAGCTGGGGACAGGTGAACACTGAAGCTTTCTTT,CASSWGQVNTEAFF
TRBV3-1,NA,TRBJ2-1,NA,TGTGCCAGCGCCGAGGGGGGAACTAACAATGAGCAGTTCTTC,CASAEGGTNNEQFF